This entry lists 24 T cell receptor beta chains sequenced from one sample in a study of blood T cell repertoires in COVID-19. Clones were read by immunoSEQ multiplex PCR, and TCRdb kept only the in-frame ones, dropping some. The repertoire includes 250,000 or so clones, 80% to 90% of them detected once, and around 1.8% sits in the top ten. Sequencing was done on a sample of PBMCs or T cells enriched from blood (not recorded which). Receptor source: a woman aged 50 to 65 who had recovered from COVID-19.

This chain links TRBV7-2 with TRBJ1-4, with unresolved D. V dropped 5 bases and J dropped 13 bases, with 14 bases sitting between them. The CDR3 contains 12 residues. CDR1 and CDR2 from the germline V gene are SGHTA and FQGNSA. The CDR3 region has the DNA TGTGCCAGCAGCCTGGACCGAACTAGACTGTTTTTT. Its protein product is CASSLDRTRLFF. Based on the CDR3 plus reference TRBV7-2 and TRBJ1-4, the full variable domain is GAGVSQSPSNKVTEKGKDVELRCDPISGHTALYWYRQSLGQGLEFLIYFQGNSAPDKSGLPSDRFSAERTGGSVSTLTIQRTQQEDSAVYLCASSLDRTRLFFGSGTQLSVL.

The rearrangement joins TRBV7-2 to TRBJ1-1; D gene unclear. V shed 1 base and J shed 0 bases, with 18 bases lying between them. The CDR3 runs to 18 residues. Germline CDR1 and CDR2: SGHTA and FQGNSA. CDR3 sequence: CASSLVYSGGSLNTEAFF. DNA of the CDR3: TGTGCCAGCAGCTTAGTATATTCCGGCGGCAGCTTGAACACTGAAGCTTTCTTT. The full variable domain, with the rest looked up from reference TRBV7-2 and TRBJ1-1, is GAGVSQSPSNKVTEKGKDVELRCDPISGHTALYWYRQSLGQGLEFLIYFQGNSAPDKSGLPSDRFSAERTGGSVSTLTIQRTQQEDSAVYLCASSLVYSGGSLNTEAFFGQGTRLTVV.

V is TRBV5-5 and J is TRBJ1-4; 9 bases agree with TRBD1. Trimming removed 4 bases from V and 8 bases from J; junction bases left unmatched: 9. The CDR3 extends over 15 amino acids. Germline values: CDR1 SGHKS, CDR2 YYEKEE (reference sequence). The CDR3 nucleotides are TGTGCCAGCAGCGATTACAGGGGGCTGGGAGAAAAACTGTTTTTT. Translation gives CASSDYRGLGEKLFF.

This rearrangement joins TRBV2 to TRBJ1-5; D gene unclear. The CDR3 consists of 15 residues. The germline CDR1 and CDR2 sequences are SNHLY and FYNNEI. Trimming cost V 4 bases and J 4 bases, with 14 bases left between them. The DNA for the CDR3 is TGTGCCAGCAGTGTAACCGACGGGAGAAATCAGCCCCAGCATTTT. It encodes CASSVTDGRNQPQHF.

The V call is TRBV7-9, the J call TRBJ1-4; D remains unclear. Germline loops: CDR1 SEHNR, CDR2 FQNEAQ (reference sequence). The CDR3 runs to 14 residues. The V end lost 6 bases, the J end lost 3 bases, and 11 bases lay between the germline ends. The chain's CDR3 is CASSFLGSNEKLFF. The CDR3 DNA sequence: TGTGCCAGCAGTTTCCTAGGATCTAATGAAAAACTGTTTTTT.

In this sample, this clone turned up a few times. The chain has TRBV5-1 and TRBJ2-7; 10 bases map to TRBD2. CDR3 length equals 16 residues. Germline V gene data show CDR1 as SGHRS and CDR2 as YFSETQ. Trimming cost V 0 bases and J 3 bases; bases outside gene matches: 6. The CDR3 is CASSLAGVAGGYEQYF. CDR3 bases: TGCGCCAGCAGCTTGGCTGGGGTAGCGGGAGGCTACGAGCAGTACTTC.

V and J are TRBV12-3 or TRBV12-4 and TRBJ2-1, with 7 bases identical to TRBD1. This CDR3 region has 12 residues. V lost 5 bases and J lost 11; bases outside the gene matches: 6. The CDR3 DNA reads TGTGCCAGCAGTCCAGACAGGGTTCAGCAGTTCTTC. This codes for CASSPDRVQQFF.

CDR3 in DNA: TGTGCCACCAGCATAGGAGGTGGGAGCTCCTACGAGCAGTACTTC. Its protein product is CATSIGGGSSYEQYF. The rearrangement uses TRBV15 and TRBJ2-7; a possible D gene is TRBD2 (5 bases). Germline V gene lookup returns CDR1 LNHNV and CDR2 YYDKDF (reference sequence). This CDR3 spans 15 amino acids. V was clipped by 4 bases and J by 0 bases, with 13 bases between them.

The V gene is TRBV6-6, the J gene TRBJ1-5; TRBD1 agrees at 7 bases. CDR3 length: 14 residues. Losses at the gene ends were 6 bases for V and 2 bases for J; bases not matched to a gene: 4. CDR1 is MNHNY and CDR2 is SVGAGI in the germline V gene (reference sequence). The CDR3: CASSRGQGNQPQHF. The CDR3 DNA is TGTGCCAGCAGCCGAGGACAGGGCAATCAGCCCCAGCATTTT.

This chain links TRBV7-6 with TRBJ2-2; 9 bases are shared with TRBD1. CDR1 and CDR2 (germline): SGHVS, FNYEAQ. The CDR3 is made up of 16 amino acids. J lost 4 bases, V lost 4 bases, and 7 bases had no gene match. The CDR3 is CASSWSGTGFTGELFF. In nucleotides, the CDR3 is TGTGCCAGCAGCTGGTCGGGGACAGGGTTCACCGGGGAGCTGTTTTTT. Based on the CDR3 plus reference TRBV7-6 and TRBJ2-2, the full variable domain is GAGVSQSPRYKVTKRGQDVALRCDPISGHVSLYWYRQALGQGPEFLTYFNYEAQQDKSGLPNDRFSAERPEGSISTLTIQRTEQRDSAMYRCASSWSGTGFTGELFFGEGSRLTVL.

V is TRBV27 and J is TRBJ1-4, with D maybe TRBD1 (5 bases). This CDR3 has 15 amino acids. Per germline, CDR1 MNHEY and CDR2 SMNVEV (reference sequence). V was clipped by 5 bases and J by 7 bases, with 17 bases between them. The CDR3 nucleotides read TGTGCCAGCAGTCCCCGCGGGGGGTTCGGTGAAAAACTGTTTTTT. Amino acids: CASSPRGGFGEKLFF.

A few counts support this clone. The rearrangement uses TRBV25-1 and TRBJ1-1; D gene uncertain. Trimming took 2 bases from V and 11 from J, leaving 9 bases between them. Germline CDR1 is MGHDK and CDR2 is SYGVNS. This CDR3 is 11 amino acids long. CDR3 nucleotide sequence: TGTGCCAGCAGTGAAATCACAGAGGCTTTCTTT. It is translated as CASSEITEAFF. The full variable domain, in which reference TRBV25-1 and TRBJ1-1 provide the parts outside the CDR3, is EADIYQTPRYLVIGTGKKITLECSQTMGHDKMYWYQQDPGMELHLIHYSYGVNSTEKGDLSSESTVSRIRTEHFPLTLESARPSHTSQYLCASSEITEAFFGQGTRLTVV.

The chain is built from TRBV6-5 and TRBJ1-2; weak D call: TRBD1 (6 bases). Trimming took 5 bases from V and 2 from J, leaving 6 bases between them. Germline values: CDR1 MNHEY, CDR2 SVGAGI. This CDR3 spans 12 amino acids. In nucleotides, the CDR3 is TGTGCCAGCAGTCAGGGGAACTATGGCTACACCTTC. Encoded protein: CASSQGNYGYTF.

This clone has just one count. The chain uses TRBV21-1 and TRBJ1-5; the listed D gene, TRBD1, was not tested against the DNA. TRBV21-1 is a known pseudogene. This CDR3 spans 17 amino acids. DNA of the CDR3: TGTGCCAGCAGCAACGATCCGGGGACAGGGTGCAATCAGCCCCAGCATTTT. Its protein is CASSNDPGTGCNQPQHF.

The chain carries TRBV9 and TRBJ1-5, with D tentatively TRBD1 (6 bases). V dropped 0 bases and J dropped 7 bases, with 14 bases sitting between them. CDR1 and CDR2 (germline): SGDLS, YYNGEE. The CDR3 is 15 amino acids. The CDR3 sequence is CASSVEAGENQPQHF. Written as DNA, the CDR3 is TGTGCCAGCAGCGTAGAGGCAGGGGAGAACCAGCCCCAGCATTTT.

The J gene is TRBJ2-2, the V gene TRBV29-1; D might be TRBD2 (7 bases). The CDR3 contains 16 residues. V gave up 7 bases and J gave up 4 bases, with 22 bases separating them. CDR1 and CDR2 from the germline V gene are SQVTM and ANQGSEA. The CDR3 spells CSANRGGAGPTGELFF. CDR3 in DNA: TGCAGCGCAAACCGCGGGGGCGCGGGCCCCACCGGGGAGCTGTTTTTT.

The chain combines TRBV18 with TRBJ1-3, with a weak D call TRBD1 (6 bases). Trimming left V 2 bases short and J 2 bases short, with 10 bases between. Germline loops: CDR1 KGHSH, CDR2 LQKENI. The CDR3 is made up of 15 amino acids. The CDR3 sequence: CASSPVRGPGNTIYF. As DNA, the CDR3 is TGTGCCAGCTCACCAGTCAGGGGACCTGGAAACACCATATATTTT. Full variable domain (outside the CDR3, taken from reference TRBV18 and TRBJ1-3): NAGVMQNPRHLVRRRGQEARLRCSPMKGHSHVYWYRQLPEEGLKFMVYLQKENIIDESGMPKERFSAEFPKEGPSILRIQQVVRGDSAAYFCASSPVRGPGNTIYFGEGSWLTVV.

This clone was detected only once. This chain uses TRBV19 with TRBJ1-5; 7 positions match TRBD1. Germline CDR1 reads LNHDA; CDR2 reads SQIVND (reference sequence). With 5 bases clipped from V and 3 bases from J, the junction kept 10 bases outside the gene matches. This CDR3 comprises 16 residues. CDR3 DNA sequence: TGTGCCAGTAGTGGACCTGGACAGGAGTACAATCAGCCCCAGCATTTT. This sequence encodes CASSGPGQEYNQPQHF.

This chain joins TRBV5-1 and TRBJ1-5; 7 bases map to TRBD1. The V gene's germline CDR1 is SGHRS and CDR2 YFSETQ. J was trimmed by 0 bases and V by 2 bases; bases with no gene match: 8. The CDR3 runs 17 residues. The DNA of the CDR3 is TGCGCCAGCAGCTTAGGTTCCAGGGGGGATAGCAATCAGCCCCAGCATTTT. It yields the protein CASSLGSRGDSNQPQHF.

This CDR3 is CASSLGLAGSNEQFF. The CDR3 nucleotides are TGTGCCAGCAGCTTGGGACTAGCGGGATCCAATGAGCAGTTCTTC. The rearrangement links TRBV7-2 to TRBJ2-1; 13 bases align to TRBD2. Germline CDR1 and CDR2: SGHTA and FQGNSA. The CDR3 is 15 residues long. The V gene end was trimmed by 3 bases and the J gene end by 6 bases; junction bases not matched to a gene: 2.

CDR3 DNA: TGTGCCAGTAGTATCAGACTCACAGATACGCAGTATTTT. Its protein is CASSIRLTDTQYF. The J gene is TRBJ2-3, the V gene TRBV19; the D is unclear. The CDR3 is made up of 13 amino acids. Germline loops: CDR1 LNHDA, CDR2 SQIVND (reference sequence). V gave up 3 bases and J gave up 2 bases, with 6 bases separating them.

This rearrangement joins TRBV27 to TRBJ2-7; D uncertain. The germline V gene encodes CDR1 MNHEY and CDR2 SMNVEV (reference sequence). V was trimmed by 2 bases and J by 0 bases, leaving 14 bases between them. The CDR3 covers 16 residues. As DNA, the CDR3 is TGTGCCAGCAGTTTAGCAATACCGTCGAGCTCCTACGAGCAGTACTTC. Translating it yields CASSLAIPSSSYEQYF.

The chain couples TRBV28 to TRBJ2-7, with a weak D call TRBD1 (5 bases). Germline V CDR1 and CDR2: MDHEN, SYDVKM. The CDR3 has 15 residues. V was clipped by 5 bases and J by 1 base, with 15 bases between them. CDR3 amino acids: CASSQGVTQSYEQYF. Written as DNA, the CDR3 is TGTGCCAGCAGTCAGGGTGTGACCCAGTCCTACGAGCAGTACTTC.

V usage is TRBV28 and J usage is TRBJ2-3, with D possibly being TRBD2 (5 bases). The CDR3 has 15 residues. Between the trimmed V and J ends, which lost 8 bases and 0 bases, there was a span of 15 bases. Germline V gene sequence: CDR1 MDHEN, CDR2 SYDVKM. CDR3 DNA: TGTGCCAGCGCTGGCACTAGTTATAGCACAGATACGCAGTATTTT. It specifies CASAGTSYSTDTQYF.